The present entry profiles one T cell receptor (beta chain) with its context. Antigen: not known. This entry comes from a study of graft-versus-host responses after intestinal transplantation. About the study: Every transplant recipient was induced with anti-thymocyte globulin, then maintained on tacrolimus and steroids for around 3 years.

Only in-frame clones appear in the TCRdb table, and some are missing; sequencing was by immunoSEQ multiplex PCR. The table has 35,000 to 40,000 clones, roughly 90% seen once. Grafts had their tissue processed, releasing intraepithelial and lamina propria lymphocytes. Study-level findings and limits: Recipient marrow harbored GvH clones, some of which surfaced first in ileum or blood.

This TCR came from a human patient who received an intestinal transplant, so some T cells may come from the graft donor. This specimen consisted of ileum tissue, obtained around 200 days after intestinal transplant.

CDR3 sequence: CASRVAGWDTEAFF. In DNA form, the CDR3 reads TGTGCCAGTAGGGTTGCCGGTTGGGACACTGAAGCTTTCTTT. The chain recombines TRBV19 with TRBJ1-1; no definite D call. V shed 6 bases and J shed 3 bases, with 14 bases lying between them. The CDR3 contains 14 residues. Germline assignment: CDR1 LNHDA and CDR2 SQIVND (reference sequence).